The rows below give T cell receptor beta chains drawn from one sample of a study of OX40 agonist ivuxolimab in advanced cancers. Some clones are missing from TCRdb's copy, which holds only in-frame ones; the method was immunoSEQ multiplex PCR. This sample yields 60,000 or so clones, of which about four fifths are seen a single time; roughly 27% belongs to the top ten. The input for sequencing was CD4+ or CD8+ T cells sorted from blood, taken in a trial of the OX40 agonist ivuxolimab. The source of these receptors is an adult with an advanced solid tumor such as melanoma, head and neck, liver or kidney cancer. Both conserved end residues are part of each CDR3. Each record gives: V gene, D gene, J gene, clone size, CDR3 protein, CDR3 DNA. A D gene is named only where the DNA matches it firmly. Clone size is stated in some rows and not others, as once, few, many or a class when expanded.

TRBV4-3	.	TRBJ1-5	.	CASSPGQGGYQPQHF	TGCGCCAGCAGCCCTGGTCAGGGAGGCTATCAGCCCCAGCATTTT
TRBV30	.	TRBJ2-5	once	CAWSADMETQYF	TGTGCCTGGAGTGCGGATATGGAGACCCAGTACTTC
TRBV5-1	TRBD2	TRBJ2-7	.	CASSPRGGDSYEQYF	TGCGCCAGCAGCCCTCGTGGGGGGGACTCCTACGAGCAGTACTTC
TRBV2	.	TRBJ1-1	few	CASSSPEAGAFF	TGTGCCAGCAGTAGCCCGGAGGCCGGAGCTTTCTTT
TRBV27	.	TRBJ2-3	few	CASSSSYTQYF	TGTGCCAGCAGTTCTAGTTATACGCAGTATTTT
TRBV6-1	TRBD1	TRBJ1-2	.	CASSARDRVYGYTF	TGTGCCAGCAGTGCCCGGGACAGGGTCTATGGCTACACCTTC
TRBV14	.	TRBJ2-5	.	CASSQGLAQETQYF	TGTGCCAGCAGCCAAGGCCTAGCACAAGAGACCCAGTACTTC
TRBV12-5	.	TRBJ1-3	.	CASGPTVSGNTIYF	TGTGCTAGTGGACCCACAGTCTCTGGAAACACCATATATTTT
TRBV9	.	TRBJ1-4	.	CASSYRGGSEEKLFF	TGTGCCAGCAGCTATAGAGGGGGGAGTGAAGAAAAACTGTTTTTT
TRBV7-2	.	TRBJ2-5	.	CASSPDRDVREQYF	TGTGCCAGCAGCCCCGACAGGGACGTACGGGAGCAGTACTTC
TRBV7-9	.	TRBJ2-7	.	CASSPLEQYF	TGTGCCAGCAGCCCCCTGGAGCAGTACTTC
TRBV19	.	TRBJ1-5	.	CASSPLGLPGEPQHF	TGTGCCAGTAGTCCCCTGGGACTGCCGGGAGAGCCCCAGCATTTT
TRBV9	.	TRBJ2-2	.	CASTNPSSADTGELFF	TGTGCCAGCACCAACCCTTCCTCCGCCGACACCGGGGAGCTGTTTTTT
TRBV19	.	TRBJ1-3	once	CASSTQGYSGNTIYF	TGTGCCAGTAGTACACAGGGCTACTCTGGAAACACCATATATTTT
TRBV10-3	.	TRBJ2-5	.	CAISRGEETQYF	TGTGCCATCAGCCGCGGGGAGGAGACCCAGTACTTC
TRBV4-2	TRBD2	TRBJ2-7	few	CASSQGVLAGRYEQYF	TGTGCCAGCAGCCAAGGGGTGCTAGCGGGACGTTACGAGCAGTACTTC
TRBV7-8	.	TRBJ2-3	.	CASSLVSRHSTDTQYF	TGTGCCAGCAGCTTAGTTTCCAGACATAGCACAGATACGCAGTATTTT
TRBV18	.	TRBJ2-5	once	CASSPRGDRGAAQYF	TGTGCCAGCTCACCACGGGGAGACCGCGGGGCGGCCCAGTACTTC
TRBV11-3	TRBD2	TRBJ2-3	.	CASSPSGFTDTQYF	TGTGCCAGCAGCCCTAGCGGATTCACAGATACGCAGTATTTT
TRBV2	TRBD2	TRBJ2-1	once	CASSEGLAADNEQFF	TGTGCCAGCAGTGAGGGGCTAGCGGCGGACAATGAGCAGTTCTTC
TRBV19	.	TRBJ1-5	.	CASSSFRRAGIGNQPQHF	TGTGCCAGTAGTTCATTTAGGCGGGCAGGGATCGGCAATCAGCCCCAGCATTTT
TRBV6-5	.	TRBJ2-5	once	CASSYSLPIGAPTQYF	TGTGCCAGCAGTTACTCGCTCCCGATAGGGGCGCCTACCCAGTACTTC
TRBV5-4	.	TRBJ1-3	few	CASSWDIRNTIYF	TGTGCCAGCAGCTGGGACATTCGAAACACCATATATTTT